This is a list of T cell receptor beta chains from one sample in a study of blood T cells in healthy people across ages. TCRdb passed the 5' RACE reads through MiXCR, listing each CDR3 protein once. The data contain 790,000 or so distinct CDR3 sequences, more than 55% of them seen just once; the ten biggest clones take up 20% to 30%. What was sequenced was blood. The receptor source for this set is a man in his forties or fifties in good health. CDR3s include the opening cysteine and the closing phenylalanine or tryptophan. Fields, in order: V gene, J gene, D gene, CDR3 length, clone size, CDR3 protein, CDR3 DNA. D genes are given only for firm matches. Some rows mark clone size as missing; the rest say once, few, many or name a class of expanded clone.

TRBV3-1	TRBJ2-7	.	12	once	CASGQEGYEQYF	TGTGCCAGCGGCCAAGAAGGATACGAGCAGTACTTC
TRBV2	TRBJ1-5	TRBD1	14	.	CASHRTGGHQPQHF	TGTGCCAGCCATAGGACAGGGGGTCATCAGCCCCAGCATTTT
TRBV28	TRBJ2-1	.	12	.	CASSLGPYEEFF	TGTGCCAGCAGTCTCGGTCCCTACGAGGAGTTCTTC
TRBV3-1	TRBJ2-4	.	15	.	CASSQRGEIGDIQYF	TGTGCCAGCAGCCAAAGGGGGGAAATTGGAGACATTCAGTACTTC
TRBV2	TRBJ2-3	.	13	.	CASSEILTDTQYF	TGTGCCAGCAGTGAAATCCTCACAGATACGCAGTATTTT
TRBV2	TRBJ2-7	.	12	.	CATRTGSYEQYF	TGTGCCACCAGAACAGGGTCTTACGAGCAGTACTTC
TRBV2	TRBJ2-3	.	15	.	CASPLLKSSTDTQYF	TGTGCCAGCCCTTTACTAAAGAGCAGCACAGATACGCAGTATTTT
TRBV9	TRBJ2-5	.	15	many	CASSVGGEAGETQYF	TGTGCCAGCAGCGTAGGAGGGGAAGCAGGAGAGACCCAGTACTTC
TRBV7-9	TRBJ2-7	.	16	.	CASSLNSGYSYNEQYF	TGTGCCAGCAGCTTAAATTCAGGCTATTCCTACAATGAGCAGTACTTC
TRBV29-1	TRBJ2-1	TRBD2	13	many	CSVGQRETGFRFF	TGCAGCGTTGGCCAGCGGGAGACCGGATTCCGGTTCTTC